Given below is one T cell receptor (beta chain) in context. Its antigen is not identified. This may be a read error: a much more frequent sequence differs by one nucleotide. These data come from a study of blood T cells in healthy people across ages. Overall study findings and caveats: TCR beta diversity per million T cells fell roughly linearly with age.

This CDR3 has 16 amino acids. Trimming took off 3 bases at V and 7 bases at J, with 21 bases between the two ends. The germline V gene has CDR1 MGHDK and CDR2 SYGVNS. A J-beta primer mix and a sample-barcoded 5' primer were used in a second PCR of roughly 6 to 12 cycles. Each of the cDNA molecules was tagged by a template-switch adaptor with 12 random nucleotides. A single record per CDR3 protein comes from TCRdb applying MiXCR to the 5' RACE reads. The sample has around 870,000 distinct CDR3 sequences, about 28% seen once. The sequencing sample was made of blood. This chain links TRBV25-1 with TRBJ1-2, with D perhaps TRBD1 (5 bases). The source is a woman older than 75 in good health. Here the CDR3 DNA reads TGTGCCAGCAGTGACCGGGGCAGTACGGATCGGCTTGGCTACACCTTC. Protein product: CASSDRGSTDRLGYTF.